The rows below give T cell receptor beta chains drawn from one sample of a study of CD8 T cells in Susac syndrome. Using its own MiXCR run on the immunoSEQ multiplex PCR reads, TCRdb lists one record per CDR3 protein. The sample yields about 280,000 distinct CDR3 sequences, approximately 81% seen once. The sequencing sample was made of CD8+ T cells from PBMCs. The receptors were gathered from a human donor with multiple sclerosis. CDR3s include the opening cysteine and the closing phenylalanine or tryptophan. The D gene is left open where the match is weak. Size is stated for part of the rows, as once, few or many counts, or as a class when the clone is expanded.

TRBJ1-5	TRBV7-8	-	-	TGTGCCAGCAGCTTAGTCCCCGAGGGCAATCAGCCCCAGCATTTT	CASSLVPEGNQPQHF
TRBJ1-1	TRBV27	-	-	TGTGCCAGCAGTTGGGGGGTGAACACTGAAGCTTTCTTT	CASSWGVNTEAFF
TRBJ1-2	TRBV27	-	TRBD1	TGTGCCAGCAGTCCGTTGGGACAGGGGACTAACTATGGCTACACCTTC	CASSPLGQGTNYGYTF
TRBJ2-5	TRBV24-1	-	-	TGTGCCACCAGTGCCCCTAAACCGGGCCCTCGGGCGAAGACCCAGTACTTC	CATSAPKPGPRAKTQYF
TRBJ1-5	TRBV27	-	-	TGTGCCAGCAGTCCCGCGAGTTGGGGTGGCAATCAGCCCCAGCATTTT	CASSPASWGGNQPQHF
TRBJ2-3	TRBV27	-	-	TGTGCCAGCAGTCCGGACTACACAGATACGCAGTATTTT	CASSPDYTDTQYF
TRBJ2-3	TRBV27	-	-	TGTGCCAGCAGTCACAGGGCCCGAGGAGATACGCAGTATTTT	CASSHRARGDTQYF
TRBJ1-2	TRBV9	-	-	TGTGCCAGCAGCGTAGCTGGCCTGAGCTATGGCTACACCTTC	CASSVAGLSYGYTF
TRBJ2-7	TRBV7-9	-	-	TGTGCCAGCAGTCCTACAGGGCACGAGCAGTACTTC	CASSPTGHEQYF
TRBJ2-7	TRBV12-3/TRBV12-4	few	TRBD2	TGTGCCAGCAGTTTAGTCGCTAGCGGCGAGCAGTACTTC	CASSLVASGEQYF
TRBJ1-2	TRBV6-5	-	TRBD1	TGTGCCAGCAGTTACCGAACAGGGGGGCTGTATGGCTACACCTTC	CASSYRTGGLYGYTF
TRBJ2-1	TRBV5-1	-	TRBD2	TGCGCCAGCAGCCCCAGCGGGAAAAAGGATGAGCAGTTCTTC	CASSPSGKKDEQFF
TRBJ2-7	TRBV4-1	-	-	TGCGCCAGCAGCCCCCCTACTAGTTACGCCTACGAGCAGTACTTC	CASSPPTSYAYEQYF
TRBJ2-7	TRBV12-3/TRBV12-4	-	-	TGTGCCAGCAGCTTCCCCCGGGAGCACCCCAAGGGCCACGAGCAGTACTTC	CASSFPREHPKGHEQYF
TRBJ1-1	TRBV9	once	-	TGTGCCAGCAGCGTAGCTCCAGGCCGGGGGAACACTGAAGCTTTCTTT	CASSVAPGRGNTEAFF
TRBJ1-2	TRBV6-5	-	-	TGTGCCAGCAGCCGACAGAGACGAAACTATGGCTACACCTTC	CASSRQRRNYGYTF
TRBJ2-1	TRBV5-4	-	-	TGTGCCAGCAGCTTGCTAGTAGACGACCAAGAGCAGTTCTTC	CASSLLVDDQEQFF
TRBJ1-1	TRBV29-1	-	-	TGCAGCGCTGGGGGTGGGAGCGTGAACACTGAAGCTTTCTTT	CSAGGGSVNTEAFF
TRBJ2-7	TRBV27	-	-	TGTGCCTCAAGCCGGGACTCACAGACCTACGAGCAGTACTTC	CASSRDSQTYEQYF
TRBJ2-1	TRBV20-1	-	-	TGCAGTGCTAGTCTTACCGGGGCGATTTTATACAATGAGCAGTTCTTC	CSASLTGAILYNEQFF
TRBJ2-1	TRBV7-8	-	-	TGTGCCAGCAGCTCAACTTACAATGAGCAGTTCTTC	CASSSTYNEQFF
TRBJ1-5	TRBV18	-	-	TGTGCCAGCTCACCGTTGGGTGGTCAGCCCCAGCATTTT	CASSPLGGQPQHF
TRBJ2-7	TRBV28	-	TRBD1	TGTGCCAGCAGTCAGACAGGGGAGGACGAGCAGTACTTC	CASSQTGEDEQYF
TRBJ1-2	TRBV27	-	TRBD1	TGTGCCAGCAGTTTAATCGGACAGGGCTTTTTAAAGACCTTC	CASSLIGQGFLKTF
TRBJ1-4	TRBV20-1	-	-	TGCAGTGCTAAGGATTCCGCAACTAATGAAAAACTGTTTTTT	CSAKDSATNEKLFF
TRBJ1-5	TRBV7-2	-	TRBD1	TGTGCCAGCAGCTTAGTGGGCGGACAGGGGAGCCAGCCCCAGCATTTT	CASSLVGGQGSQPQHF
TRBJ2-7	TRBV28	-	TRBD2	TGTGCCAGCAGTTTAGGAAAGCGGGACTCCTACGAGCAGTACTTC	CASSLGKRDSYEQYF
TRBJ2-3	TRBV14	-	TRBD2	TGTGCCAGCAGCCATCAAGGGGGACTAGCGGGAGTTTCTTGGGATACGCAGTATTTT	CASSHQGGLAGVSWDTQYF
TRBJ2-7	TRBV29-1	-	TRBD1	TGCAGCGTTGGGGGGACAGGGGACGTCCAGGGGAACGAGCAGTACTTC	CSVGGTGDVQGNEQYF
TRBJ1-6	TRBV7-9	-	-	TGTGCCAGCAGCCTCCCGGAGGGGTACTCACCCCTCCACTTT	CASSLPEGYSPLHF
TRBJ2-3	TRBV6-2/TRBV6-3	-	TRBD1	TGTGCCAGCACAGACAGGGTTGGAGATACGCAGTATTTT	CASTDRVGDTQYF
TRBJ2-1	TRBV14	-	TRBD2	TGTGCCAGCAGCCAAGGGACGGCGGGAGGGCCGCTGGATGAGCAGTTCTTC	CASSQGTAGGPLDEQFF
TRBJ2-4	TRBV11-2	-	TRBD2	TGTGCCAGCAGCTCACCGACTAGCGGAGAACTAGCCAAAAACATTCAGTACTTC	CASSSPTSGELAKNIQYF
TRBJ2-3	TRBV28	-	TRBD2	TGTGCCAGCAGTTTGGCGCTAGCGGGAAGCACAGATACGCAGTATTTT	CASSLALAGSTDTQYF
TRBJ2-7	TRBV4-1	few	-	TGCGCCAGCAGCCCCCGGGACGGCTCCTACGAGCAGTACTTC	CASSPRDGSYEQYF
TRBJ2-6	TRBV19	-	-	TGTGCCAGTAGCCCTGGGAGGCCCCAGTCTTCTGGGGCCAACGTCCTGACTTTC	CASSPGRPQSSGANVLTF
TRBJ2-1	TRBV7-9	-	TRBD2	TGTGCCAGCGCGCGGGGGGACAATGAGCAGTTCTTC	CASARGDNEQFF
TRBJ1-1	TRBV28	-	-	TGTGCCAGCAGTACAACAGGAGTGAACACTGAAGCTTTCTTT	CASSTTGVNTEAFF
TRBJ2-1	TRBV3-1	-	-	TGTGCCAGCAGCCAAGGGTGGGGTGAGCAGTTCTTC	CASSQGWGEQFF
TRBJ1-1	TRBV2	-	TRBD1	TGTGCCTGCCAGGGGGCAATGAACACTGAAGCTTTCTTT	CACQGAMNTEAFF
TRBJ1-5	TRBV19	-	-	TGTGCCAGTAATGAAGGTAATAGCAATCAGCCCCAGCATTTT	CASNEGNSNQPQHF
TRBJ1-1	TRBV7-8	few	-	TGTGCCAGCACCAAGTGGGACGGCGAAGTGAACACTGAAGCTTTCTTT	CASTKWDGEVNTEAFF